This is a list of T cell receptor beta chains from one sample in a study of cytomegalovirus exposure and HLA in healthy donors. Repertoires were generated with immunoSEQ multiplex PCR, while TCRdb's copy carries only in-frame clones and drops some. The table records 150,000 to 200,000 clones, around 78% of them present only once. Specimen: PBMCs. These receptor sequences come from a woman between 40 and 55 years old in good health and CMV-seronegative. The CDR3 runs from the conserved cysteine through the conserved F or W. A D gene is named only where the DNA matches it firmly. A clone size is listed for some rows: how often the clone was seen (once, few, many), or a class if it is expanded.

j_call,v_call,clone_size,d_call,cdr3_nt,cdr3_aa
TRBJ2-5,TRBV28,.,TRBD2,TGTGCCAGCAGCCCCGGGACTATTCAAGAGACCCAGTACTTC,CASSPGTIQETQYF
TRBJ2-7,TRBV6-1,once,TRBD1,TGTGCCAGCAGCCCTCAGACAGGGAGCTCCTACGAGCAGTACTTC,CASSPQTGSSYEQYF
TRBJ2-2,TRBV7-9,.,TRBD1,TGTGCCAGCAGCTTGACAGGGGGGACCGGGGAGCTGTTTTTT,CASSLTGGTGELFF
TRBJ2-1,TRBV7-7,.,TRBD1,TGTGCTAGCAGCTTAGGCAGGGGGAACAATGAGCAGTTCTTC,CASSLGRGNNEQFF
TRBJ2-2,TRBV14,.,TRBD1,TGTGCCAGCAGCCAAGAAGGGGGCAGGGGCACCGGGGAGCTGTTTTTT,CASSQEGGRGTGELFF
TRBJ2-1,TRBV6-1,.,TRBD2,TGTGCCAGCGTGCCTGGACCGGGAGGCCGGGCTGAGCAGTTCTTC,CASVPGPGGRAEQFF
TRBJ2-2,TRBV7-8,.,.,TGTGCCAGCAGCTTTAACAGGGACCCCGGGGAGCTGTTTTTT,CASSFNRDPGELFF
TRBJ1-5,TRBV4-2,.,.,TGTGCCAGCAGCCAAGAAATCACCGGGGGGACTCAGCCCCAGCATTTT,CASSQEITGGTQPQHF
TRBJ2-7,TRBV9,.,.,TGTGCCAGCAGCGGAAACCGGGACGGGGGATCCTACGAGCAGTACTTC,CASSGNRDGGSYEQYF
TRBJ2-1,TRBV2,.,.,TGTGCCAGCAGTGAAGCGCCAGGGTCCTTAAGGCAGGATGAGCAGTTCTTC,CASSEAPGSLRQDEQFF
TRBJ2-6,TRBV19,few,TRBD2,TGTGCCAGTAGTGGTCTAGCGGGAGGTGGTGGGGCCAACGTCCTGACTTTC,CASSGLAGGGGANVLTF
TRBJ1-2,TRBV27,.,.,TGTGCCAGCAGTGACAGCTACCAGGGCTATGGCTACACCTTC,CASSDSYQGYGYTF
TRBJ2-2,TRBV7-6,.,TRBD1,TGTGCCAGCAGCTTTTCCCGGGACAGGACGAACACCGGGGAGCTGTTTTTT,CASSFSRDRTNTGELFF
TRBJ2-7,TRBV27,.,.,TGTGCCAGCAGTTTAAGGGGGTTTGAGCAGTACTTC,CASSLRGFEQYF
TRBJ2-5,TRBV25-1,.,TRBD2,TGTGCCAGCAGTGCAGCGGGAGAGCCAGAGACCCAGTACTTC,CASSAAGEPETQYF
TRBJ2-7,TRBV7-3,.,TRBD2,TGTGCCAGCAGCTTCTCGACTAGCGGAGGACCGCAGTACTTC,CASSFSTSGGPQYF
TRBJ2-7,TRBV30,.,TRBD1,TGTGCCTTCGGACAGGGTAGCTACGAGCAGTACTTC,CAFGQGSYEQYF
TRBJ2-6,TRBV5-4,.,TRBD1,TGTGCCAGCAGCTCGCTTACAGGGGGCACTGGGGCCAACGTCCTGACTTTC,CASSSLTGGTGANVLTF
TRBJ1-1,TRBV11-3,.,.,TGTGCCAGCAGCCGAGACAGACGAGCTTTCTTT,CASSRDRRAFF
TRBJ2-2,TRBV5-4,few,.,TGTGCCAGCAGCCTGGGACACTACACCGGGGAGCTGTTTTTT,CASSLGHYTGELFF
TRBJ2-1,TRBV6-5,.,TRBD1,TGTGCCAGCAGTCGGGACAGAAGCTCCTACAATGAGCAGTTCTTC,CASSRDRSSYNEQFF
TRBJ2-5,TRBV5-4,once,TRBD2,TGTGCCAGCAGCCCGGGGACAAGACTAGCGTCCAACCGAGGGACCCAGTACTTC,CASSPGTRLASNRGTQYF
TRBJ2-1,TRBV5-1,.,.,TGCGCCAGCAGCTTCCGGGGTGACAATGAGCAGTTCTTC,CASSFRGDNEQFF
TRBJ2-1,TRBV5-1,once,TRBD2,TGCGCCAGCAGCTTGGCGGGAGGGCCTTGGGATGAGCAGTTCTTC,CASSLAGGPWDEQFF
TRBJ2-7,TRBV2,.,TRBD1,TGTGCCAGCAGTATTACGGGACAGGGCCCCTACGAGCAGTACTTC,CASSITGQGPYEQYF
TRBJ1-2,TRBV29-1,.,TRBD1,TGCAGCGTTGGGGTGGGGACAGACTATGGCTACACCTTC,CSVGVGTDYGYTF
TRBJ2-1,TRBV11-2,.,TRBD2,TGTGCCAGCAGCCCAAAACAGGCGTCTAGCGGGAGGGATGAGCAGTTCTTC,CASSPKQASSGRDEQFF
TRBJ1-2,TRBV7-2,.,.,TGTGCCAGCAGCTCTGACCGAGGGCACTATGGCTACACCTTC,CASSSDRGHYGYTF
TRBJ1-1,TRBV9,.,.,TGTGCCAGCAGCCTAGACCCCACTGGCGGCACTGAAGCTTTCTTT,CASSLDPTGGTEAFF
TRBJ1-1,TRBV7-3,.,TRBD1,TGTGCCAGCAGCTATACAGGGGGCTTGAACACTGAAGCTTTCTTT,CASSYTGGLNTEAFF
TRBJ2-5,TRBV5-4,few,.,TGTGCCAGCAGCTTGTCAGTTGCCTTACAAGAGACCCAGTACTTC,CASSLSVALQETQYF
TRBJ1-1,TRBV7-3,.,TRBD1,TGTGCCAGCAGCTTAGGGGGGACAGGGGGAGGGGGCACTGAAGCTTTCTTT,CASSLGGTGGGGTEAFF
TRBJ1-3,TRBV30,.,TRBD1,TGTGCCTGGAGTGGGGACAGGGCGACGGCTGGAAACACCATATATTTT,CAWSGDRATAGNTIYF
TRBJ2-5,TRBV30,.,.,TGTGCCTGGAGTATGTGGAGTCAAGAGACCCAGTACTTC,CAWSMWSQETQYF
TRBJ1-1,TRBV2,.,.,TGTGCCAGCAGTGTGGAGGGGGAGGGGAACACTGAAGCTTTCTTT,CASSVEGEGNTEAFF
TRBJ2-1,TRBV9,.,.,TGTGCCAGCAGCGCCTGGGGCGGGACAGCTAACAATGAGCAGTTCTTC,CASSAWGGTANNEQFF
TRBJ2-7,TRBV9,.,.,TGTGCCAGCAGCGTAGTAGCGGACTCCTACGAGCAGTACTTC,CASSVVADSYEQYF
TRBJ2-7,TRBV5-6,.,TRBD1,TGTGCCAGCAGCTTCGGGGACAGGGGTATGTACGAGCAGTACTTC,CASSFGDRGMYEQYF
TRBJ1-2,TRBV29-1,.,.,TGCAGCGTTGAGAGTGGCCCCCGGGGGGAGGGTGGCTACACCTTC,CSVESGPRGEGGYTF
TRBJ2-1,TRBV7-9,once,TRBD1,TGTGCCAGCAGCTTGGCGGGACAGGGGAATGAGCAGTTCTTC,CASSLAGQGNEQFF
TRBJ1-3,TRBV21-1,.,.,TGTGCCAGCAGCACCAGACAGCCAGGTGGGTCTGGAAACACCATATATTTT,CASSTRQPGGSGNTIYF
TRBJ1-3,TRBV28,few,.,TGTGCCAGCAACACAGGGTCTGGAAACACCATATATTTT,CASNTGSGNTIYF
TRBJ1-4,TRBV11-3,.,TRBD1,TGTGCCAGCAGCCCTAGGACAGGGGGGCAAGAAAAACTGTTTTTT,CASSPRTGGQEKLFF
TRBJ1-2,TRBV5-8,.,TRBD1,TGTGCCAGCACCCTGCCCGGGACAGGGGGAAACTATGGCTACACCTTC,CASTLPGTGGNYGYTF
TRBJ1-5,TRBV10-3,.,TRBD1,TGTGCCATCAAGGCCGAGGGGGCGTCCAATCAGCCCCAGCATTTT,CAIKAEGASNQPQHF
TRBJ2-5,TRBV25-1,.,.,TGTGCCAGCAGTGAATTCTTGGAGACCCAGTACTTC,CASSEFLETQYF
TRBJ2-7,TRBV30,.,.,TGTGCCTGGTCCCGGGAGAAACCCTACGAGCAGTACTTC,CAWSREKPYEQYF
TRBJ2-1,TRBV5-1,.,.,TGCGCCAGCAGCTCCAGGGTCGGGTTGGATGAGCAGTTCTTC,CASSSRVGLDEQFF
TRBJ1-2,TRBV27,.,TRBD1,TGTGCCAGCAGTTTAGCAGGGGGCAGCGGAGGCTACACCTTC,CASSLAGGSGGYTF
TRBJ2-3,TRBV5-4,few,TRBD2,TGTGCCAGCAGCTTGTGGGAGGGGAAGGGTACGCAGTATTTT,CASSLWEGKGTQYF
TRBJ1-2,TRBV2,.,TRBD1,TGTGCCAGCAGCGAACAGGGGGCTTCGGGTGGCTACACCTTC,CASSEQGASGGYTF
TRBJ1-2,TRBV7-9,.,.,TGTGCCAGCAGCTCACGGGCCGACCCTGGCCCCCTAGGAGGCTATGGCTACACCTTC,CASSSRADPGPLGGYGYTF
TRBJ2-5,TRBV7-9,few,TRBD2,TGTGCCAGCAGCTTAGGATGGTCTAGCGGGAGAGTGGACCAAGAGACCCAGTACTTC,CASSLGWSSGRVDQETQYF
TRBJ1-2,TRBV30,.,.,TGTGCCTGGAGTGTTTGGGCGAACTATGGCTACACCTTC,CAWSVWANYGYTF
TRBJ2-7,TRBV25-1,.,.,TGTGCCAGCAGCTTAGCAGAGCCACTTAGCGAGCAGTACTTC,CASSLAEPLSEQYF
TRBJ1-1,TRBV7-9,.,TRBD1,TGTGCCAGCAGCTGGGGACAGCTGTCCACTGAAGCTTTCTTT,CASSWGQLSTEAFF
TRBJ2-7,TRBV6-1,few,TRBD1,TGTGCCAGCAGTACACGACAGGGAGTATACGAGCAGTACTTC,CASSTRQGVYEQYF
TRBJ1-2,TRBV6-1,.,.,TGTGCCAGCAGTACAGAAACAGGCTATGGCTACACCTTC,CASSTETGYGYTF
TRBJ1-4,TRBV9,.,TRBD1,TGTGCCAGCAACATCAGGGGACAGAAAAATGAAAAACTGTTTTTT,CASNIRGQKNEKLFF